These 31 T cell receptor beta chains share one sample of origin, sequenced in a study of OX40 agonist ivuxolimab in advanced cancers. Sequenced by immunoSEQ multiplex PCR; TCRdb stores in-frame clones only, minus some. The sample records tens of thousands of clones, more than 65% being singletons. The sequencing here drew on CD4+ or CD8+ T cells sorted from blood, taken in a trial of the OX40 agonist ivuxolimab. These receptors came from an adult with an advanced solid tumor such as melanoma, head and neck, liver or kidney cancer.

The chain combines TRBV7-2 with TRBJ2-3; D is perhaps TRBD2 (5 bases). The CDR3 sequence is 15 residues long. V lost 1 base to trimming and J lost 1 base, with 9 bases between them. The germline gives CDR1 SGHTA, CDR2 FQGNSA. CDR3 nucleotides: TGTGCCAGCAGCTTAGAAGGGAGCGGCACAGATACGCAGTATTTT. This sequence encodes CASSLEGSGTDTQYF.

CDR3 amino acids: CASSQKRPGQGGDEQYF. Written as DNA, the CDR3 is TGTGCCAGCAGCCAAAAGAGGCCCGGACAGGGCGGCGACGAGCAGTACTTC. The chain is built from TRBV14 and TRBJ2-7; 8 bases are a match to TRBD1. This CDR3 has 17 amino acids. V shed 2 bases and J 5 bases; nucleotides not matched to a gene: 14. From germline, CDR1 is SGHDN and CDR2 FVKESK.

The chain joins TRBV19 to TRBJ2-3; 8 nucleotides align to TRBD1. J gave up 9 bases and V 5 bases, and 7 bases lay outside the gene matches. CDR3 length equals 13 residues. Germline assignment: CDR1 LNHDA and CDR2 SQIVND (reference sequence). The CDR3 DNA reads as TGTGCCAGTAGTGCCCAGGGGGCATCGACGCAGTATTTT. It encodes CASSAQGASTQYF.

The CDR3 DNA reads as TGTGCCTGGAGACGGGACCGGAGCTCCTACGAGCAGTACTTC. Its protein product is CAWRRDRSSYEQYF. The chain combines TRBV30 with TRBJ2-7; D tentatively reads TRBD1 or TRBD2 (5 bases each). CDR3 length equals 14 residues. Trimming took off 3 bases at V and 0 bases at J, with 12 bases between the two ends. Germline V gene sequence: CDR1 GTSNPN, CDR2 SVGIG (reference sequence).

This chain joins TRBV11-3 and TRBJ2-5; TRBD1 aligns across 10 bases. Germline assignment: CDR1 SGHNT and CDR2 YENEEA. V shed 5 bases and J 5 bases; nucleotides not matched to a gene: 8. The CDR3 is 15 residues long. The CDR3 DNA follows: TGTGCCAGCAGCCGTCGGACAGGGGGTGATGAGACCCAGTACTTC. Translating gives CASSRRTGGDETQYF.

This clone has a single count. The chain is built from TRBV6-4 and TRBJ2-1; TRBD2 agrees at 14 bases. The CDR3 sequence is 15 residues long. Per the germline V gene, CDR1 is MRHNA and CDR2 is SNTAGT. The trim removed 5 bases at V and 4 bases at J, leaving 1 base unmatched. In nucleotides, the CDR3 is TGTGCCAGCAGTCGACTAGCGGGGGGGTACAATGAGCAGTTCTTC. It encodes CASSRLAGGYNEQFF.

V and J are TRBV5-1 and TRBJ1-6; tentative D call: TRBD1 (5 bases). This CDR3 region has 15 residues. Deletions cut 0 bases from V and 10 bases from J, with 14 bases between. Per germline, CDR1 SGHRS and CDR2 YFSETQ. The CDR3 loop is CASSLDEQGDSPLHF. DNA of the CDR3: TGCGCCAGCAGCTTGGACGAGCAGGGAGACTCACCCCTCCACTTT.

J is TRBJ2-1 and V is TRBV7-3; D is perhaps TRBD2 (5 bases). The germline V gene encodes CDR1 SGHTA and CDR2 FQGTGA. Trimming took 10 bases from V and 3 from J, leaving 16 bases between them. The CDR3 consists of 14 residues. Here the CDR3 reads CAITRGRDYNEQFF. The CDR3 bases are TGTGCCATAACCCGAGGGCGCGACTACAATGAGCAGTTCTTC.

This chain connects TRBV5-4 to TRBJ2-1; TRBD2 matches at 9 bases. The germline V gene has CDR1 SGHNT and CDR2 YYREEE (reference sequence). V gave up 1 base and J gave up 8 bases; unmatched junction bases: 4. The CDR3 extends over 14 amino acids. CDR3 loop: CASSLSSGVYEQFF. CDR3 coding DNA: TGTGCCAGCAGCTTGTCTAGCGGGGTCTATGAGCAGTTCTTC.

This chain links TRBV5-8 with TRBJ2-1; D is possibly TRBD1 or TRBD2 (5 bases each). Germline CDR1 reads SGHTS; CDR2 reads YDEGEE. This CDR3 comprises 14 residues. V was pared by 0 bases and J by 3 bases, with 7 bases between. In DNA, the CDR3 is TGTGCCAGCAGCTTGGTGGGGGACTACAATGAGCAGTTCTTC. It codes for CASSLVGDYNEQFF.

The chain uses TRBV7-2 and TRBJ2-2; D is possibly TRBD2 (5 bases). CDR3 size: 16 residues. The germline V gene has CDR1 SGHTA and CDR2 FQGNSA. Trimming pared 1 base from V and 4 bases from J, leaving 13 bases between. The CDR3 DNA reads as TGTGCCAGCAGCTTAGGGACTTCCCCCGGCACCGGGGAGCTGTTTTTT. Its translation: CASSLGTSPGTGELFF.

The CDR3 is CASSYRNNYGYTF. CDR3 DNA: TGTGCCAGCAGTTATCGGAATAACTATGGCTACACCTTC. The genes are TRBV6-6 and TRBJ1-2; D is unresolved. This CDR3 has 13 amino acids. Trimming took 3 bases from V and 1 from J, leaving 6 bases between them. Germline V gene data show CDR1 as MNHNY and CDR2 as SVGAGI (reference sequence).

V is TRBV11-3 and J is TRBJ2-3; D unclear. CDR3 size: 15 residues. Germline-derived CDR1 and CDR2 are SGHNT and YENEEA. V gave up 1 base and J gave up 1 base, with 9 bases separating them. The CDR3 coding sequence is TGTGCCAGCAGCTTAGCACAGCTTCGCACAGATACGCAGTATTTT. Its protein is CASSLAQLRTDTQYF.

The chain employs TRBV7-6 and TRBJ2-5; no clear D. The V end lost 2 bases, the J end lost 4 bases, and 14 bases lay between the germline ends. The CDR3 runs 15 residues. Germline loops: CDR1 SGHVS, CDR2 FNYEAQ. CDR3 bases: TGTGCCAGCAGCTTATGGAACACAAAAGGAGAGACCCAGTACTTC. Translation: CASSLWNTKGETQYF. Variable domain in full (rest from reference TRBV7-6 and TRBJ2-5): GAGVSQSPRYKVTKRGQDVALRCDPISGHVSLYWYRQALGQGPEFLTYFNYEAQQDKSGLPNDRFSAERPEGSISTLTIQRTEQRDSAMYRCASSLWNTKGETQYFGPGTRLLVL.

Comments on this clone: One end of the junction varies from germline; a read error may be responsible. The CDR3 reads CAGSLVISANEQFF. CDR3 coding DNA: TGTGCCGGCAGCTTAGTAATTAGCGCCAATGAGCAGTTCTTC. The rearrangement links TRBV7-9 to TRBJ2-1; a possible D gene is TRBD2 (5 bases). This CDR3 is built from 14 residues. Germline V CDR1 and CDR2: SEHNR, FQNEAQ (reference sequence).

The rearrangement joins TRBV6-1 to TRBJ2-1; tentatively, D is TRBD1 (6 bases). The germline V gene encodes CDR1 MNHNS and CDR2 SASEGT. The CDR3 runs 16 residues. V lost 4 bases and J lost 2, with 15 bases in between. This chain's CDR3 is CASSALDRTAYNEQFF. CDR3 nucleotide sequence: TGTGCCAGCAGTGCTCTAGATCGGACAGCCTACAATGAGCAGTTCTTC.

The rearrangement joins TRBV18 to TRBJ2-5; TRBD2 might be the D (6 bases). With 3 bases removed from V and 2 bases from J, the gap between germline ends came to 16 bases. CDR1 and CDR2 from the germline V gene are KGHSH and LQKENI. The CDR3 consists of 16 residues. CDR3 region: CASSPRRTTAQETQYF. The CDR3 DNA reads as TGTGCCAGCTCACCCCGAAGGACTACCGCACAAGAGACCCAGTACTTC.

The genes are TRBV10-1 and TRBJ1-3; TRBD1 is a possible D gene (6 bases). The CDR3 covers 14 residues. CDR1 WNHNN and CDR2 SYGVQD come from the germline V gene (reference sequence). The ends were cut back, 10 bases at V and 4 bases at J, with 17 bases in the middle. The CDR3 protein is CANSPYTGGNTIYF. The CDR3 nucleotides are TGCGCCAACAGCCCCTATACAGGGGGAAACACCATATATTTT.

This clone was recorded once. The chain joins TRBV6-6 to TRBJ1-6; D is unresolved. V dropped 6 bases and J dropped 10 bases, with 19 bases sitting between them. The germline V gene has CDR1 MNHNY and CDR2 SVGAGI (reference sequence). This CDR3 is 15 amino acids long. The DNA of the CDR3 is TGTGCCAGCAGCTCTGTTAGTTCCGTCCACTCACCCCTCCACTTT. It specifies CASSSVSSVHSPLHF.

The genes are TRBV2 and TRBJ2-2, with 9 bases identical to TRBD1. CDR1 is SNHLY, CDR2 FYNNEI, per germline. The CDR3 sequence is 16 residues long. J lost 1 base, V lost 4 bases, and 4 bases had no gene match. For the CDR3, the DNA is TGTGCCAGCAGTGGACAGGGGGTCGGGAACACCGGGGAGCTGTTTTTT. It specifies CASSGQGVGNTGELFF.

The sample holds a few counts of this clone. The V and J genes are TRBV12-5 and TRBJ2-3; TRBD1 or TRBD2 may be the D gene (6 bases each). V dropped 0 bases and J dropped 5 bases, with 15 bases sitting between them. CDR3 length equals 16 residues. Germline V gene sequence: CDR1 LGHNT, CDR2 FRNRAP. The CDR3 here is CASGLVYGGSGDTQYF. DNA for the CDR3: TGTGCTAGTGGTTTGGTTTACGGGGGCTCGGGAGATACGCAGTATTTT.

The V gene is TRBV7-9, the J gene TRBJ1-6; no reliable D call. The CDR3 consists of 16 residues. CDR1 is SEHNR, CDR2 FQNEAQ, per germline (reference sequence). V gave up 1 base and J gave up 6 bases, with 13 bases separating them. CDR3 residues: CASSLDFYSSNSPLHF. The CDR3 bases are TGTGCCAGCAGCTTAGACTTCTACAGTTCTAATTCACCCCTCCACTTT.

The chain couples TRBV19 to TRBJ1-2; D is perhaps TRBD1 (5 bases). Germline loops: CDR1 LNHDA, CDR2 SQIVND (reference sequence). Between the trimmed V and J ends, which lost 0 bases and 3 bases, there was a span of 17 bases. This CDR3 region has 17 residues. As DNA, the CDR3 is TGTGCCAGTAGTATAGATCGGCAAACAGGAAAGGACTATGGCTACACCTTC. Protein: CASSIDRQTGKDYGYTF.

This chain joins TRBV6-1 and TRBJ1-1; D possibly corresponds to TRBD1 (5 bases). This CDR3 is 14 amino acids long. V lost 5 bases, J lost 2 bases, and 12 bases lay in between. Germline assignment: CDR1 MNHNS and CDR2 SASEGT. This chain's CDR3 is CASSRVGGNTEAFF. The CDR3 DNA is TGTGCCAGCAGTCGCGTCGGGGGAAACACTGAAGCTTTCTTT.

In the case of this clone: Its ends do not fully match the called genes, so a read error is possible. V is TRBV7-6 and J is TRBJ1-1; no definite D call. The CDR3 spans 14 residues. CDR1 is SGHVS and CDR2 is FNYEAQ in the germline V gene. CDR3 region: CASSLGSQNAEAFF. DNA for the CDR3: TGTGCCAGCAGCTTAGGATCGCAGAACGCTGAAGCTTTCTTT.

DNA for the CDR3: TGTGCCAGCAGTTACACGGCAGGGAGGAGAAACACCATATATTTT. Its translation is CASSYTAGRRNTIYF. This chain uses TRBV6-5 with TRBJ1-3, with D possibly matching TRBD1 (5 bases). CDR1 and CDR2 from the germline V gene are MNHEY and SVGAGI. CDR3 length: 15 amino acids. The V end was cut by 2 bases, the J end by 5 bases, with 13 bases between.

The chain combines TRBV6-1 with TRBJ2-7, with D perhaps matching TRBD2 (5 bases). The CDR3 runs to 13 residues. Trimming removed 9 bases at V and 2 bases at J, with 14 bases between. Germline loops: CDR1 MNHNS, CDR2 SASEGT. The CDR3 bases are TGTGCCAGTAGATTCGGGGTGACCTACGAGCAGTACTTC. Protein product: CASRFGVTYEQYF.

V and J are TRBV7-2 and TRBJ2-1, with TRBD1 as a possible D gene (6 bases). Germline V gene data show CDR1 as SGHTA and CDR2 as FQGNSA. CDR3 length equals 13 residues. V was cut by 5 bases and J by 5 bases, with 10 bases left in between. CDR3 DNA sequence: TGTGCCAGCAGCCCGAACAGGGACAATGAGCAGTTCTTC. Translated: CASSPNRDNEQFF.

The rearrangement joins TRBV7-2 to TRBJ1-2; the D is unclear. V was pared by 4 bases and J by 8 bases, with 14 bases between. The CDR3 is 13 amino acids. Germline V gene sequence: CDR1 SGHTA, CDR2 FQGNSA. The CDR3 nucleotides read TGTGCCAGCAGCTCAGACGCCTATATAGGCTACACCTTC. The encoded protein is CASSSDAYIGYTF.

V usage is TRBV9 and J usage is TRBJ2-1, with D possibly TRBD1 on 6 matching bases. V was pared by 3 bases and J by 2 bases, with 12 bases between. This CDR3 has 15 residues. In germline, CDR1 is SGDLS, CDR2 YYNGEE. CDR3 in DNA: TGTGCCAGCAGCGCGCAGGGGTTTCCCTACAATGAGCAGTTCTTC. It yields the protein CASSAQGFPYNEQFF.

The rearrangement uses TRBV5-1 and TRBJ2-6, with 7 bases fitting TRBD1. The CDR3 runs 18 residues. Germline values: CDR1 SGHRS, CDR2 YFSETQ. V lost 1 base, J lost 0 bases, and 7 bases stayed unmatched. For the CDR3, the DNA is TGCGCCAGCAGCTTGAGGGACAGAGGTAGCTCTGGGGCCAACGTCCTGACTTTC. Its protein is CASSLRDRGSSGANVLTF.